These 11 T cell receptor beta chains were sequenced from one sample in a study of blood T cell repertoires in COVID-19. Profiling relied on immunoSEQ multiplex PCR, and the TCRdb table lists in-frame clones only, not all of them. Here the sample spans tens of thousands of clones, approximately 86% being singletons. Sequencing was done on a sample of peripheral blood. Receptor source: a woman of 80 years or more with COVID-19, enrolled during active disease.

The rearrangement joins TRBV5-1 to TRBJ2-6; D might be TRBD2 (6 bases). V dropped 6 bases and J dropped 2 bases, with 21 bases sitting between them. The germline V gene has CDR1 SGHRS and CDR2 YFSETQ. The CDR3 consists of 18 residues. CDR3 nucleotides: TGCGCCAGCACCCCCTTTGGAGGGGAGACCACTGGGGCCAACGTCCTGACTTTC. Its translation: CASTPFGGETTGANVLTF.

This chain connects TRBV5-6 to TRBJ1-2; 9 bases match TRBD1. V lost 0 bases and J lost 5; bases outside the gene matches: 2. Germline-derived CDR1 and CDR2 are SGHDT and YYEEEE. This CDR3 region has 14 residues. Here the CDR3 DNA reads TGTGCCAGCAGCTTGGACAGGGGGCCTTATGGCTACACCTTC. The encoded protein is CASSLDRGPYGYTF.

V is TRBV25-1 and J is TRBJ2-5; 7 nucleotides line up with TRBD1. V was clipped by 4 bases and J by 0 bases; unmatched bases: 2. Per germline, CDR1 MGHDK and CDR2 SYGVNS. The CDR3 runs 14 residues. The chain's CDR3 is CASSGQGYQETQYF. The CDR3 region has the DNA TGTGCCAGCAGTGGACAGGGATACCAAGAGACCCAGTACTTC.

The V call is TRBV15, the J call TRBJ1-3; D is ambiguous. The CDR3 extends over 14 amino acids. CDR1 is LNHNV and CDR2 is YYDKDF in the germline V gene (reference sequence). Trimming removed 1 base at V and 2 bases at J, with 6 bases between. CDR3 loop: CATSRVGAGNTIYF. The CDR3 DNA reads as TGTGCCACCAGCAGAGTCGGGGCTGGAAACACCATATATTTT.

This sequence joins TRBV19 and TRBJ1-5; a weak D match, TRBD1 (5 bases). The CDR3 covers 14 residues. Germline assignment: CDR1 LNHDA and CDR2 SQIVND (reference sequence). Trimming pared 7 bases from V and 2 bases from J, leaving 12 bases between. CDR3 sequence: CASTTGGGNQPQHF. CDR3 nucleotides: TGTGCCAGTACCACGGGGGGGGGCAATCAGCCCCAGCATTTT.

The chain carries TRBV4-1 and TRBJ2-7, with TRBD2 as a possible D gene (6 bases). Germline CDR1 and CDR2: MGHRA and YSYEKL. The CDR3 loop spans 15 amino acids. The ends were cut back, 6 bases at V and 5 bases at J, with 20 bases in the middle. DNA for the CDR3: TGCGCCAGCAGTCCCTCCACGACTAGATACCACGAGCAGTACTTC. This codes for CASSPSTTRYHEQYF.

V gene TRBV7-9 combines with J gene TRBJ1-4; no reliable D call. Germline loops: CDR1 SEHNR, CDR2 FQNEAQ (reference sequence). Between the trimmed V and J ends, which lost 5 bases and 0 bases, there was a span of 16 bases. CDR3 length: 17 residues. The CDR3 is CASSPNLGVATNEKLFF. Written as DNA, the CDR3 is TGTGCCAGCAGCCCCAACCTCGGGGTTGCAACTAATGAAAAACTGTTTTTT.

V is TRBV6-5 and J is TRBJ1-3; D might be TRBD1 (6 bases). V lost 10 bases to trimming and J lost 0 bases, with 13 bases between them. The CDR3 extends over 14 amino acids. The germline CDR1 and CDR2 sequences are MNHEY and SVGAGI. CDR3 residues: CATSRGNSGNTIYF. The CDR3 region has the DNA TGTGCCACCTCCAGGGGCAACTCTGGAAACACCATATATTTT.

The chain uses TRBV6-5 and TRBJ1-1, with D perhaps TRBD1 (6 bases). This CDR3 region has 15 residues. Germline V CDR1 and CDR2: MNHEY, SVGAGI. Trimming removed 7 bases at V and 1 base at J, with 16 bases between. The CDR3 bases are TGTGCCAGCAAGGAGGCAGGGGCGCCGAACACTGAAGCTTTCTTT. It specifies CASKEAGAPNTEAFF.

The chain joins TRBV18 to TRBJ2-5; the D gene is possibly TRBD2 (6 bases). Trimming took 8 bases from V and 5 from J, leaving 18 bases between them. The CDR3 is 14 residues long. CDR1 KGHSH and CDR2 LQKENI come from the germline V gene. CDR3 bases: TGTGCCAGCACCAGGAACGGGGCGGGGGAGACCCAGTACTTC. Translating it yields CASTRNGAGETQYF.

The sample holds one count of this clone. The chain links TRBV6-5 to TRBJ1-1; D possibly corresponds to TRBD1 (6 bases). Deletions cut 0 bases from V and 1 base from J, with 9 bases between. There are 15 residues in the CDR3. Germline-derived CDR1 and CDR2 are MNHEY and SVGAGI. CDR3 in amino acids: CASSYSYRENTEAFF. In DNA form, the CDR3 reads TGTGCCAGCAGTTACTCGTACAGGGAGAACACTGAAGCTTTCTTT.